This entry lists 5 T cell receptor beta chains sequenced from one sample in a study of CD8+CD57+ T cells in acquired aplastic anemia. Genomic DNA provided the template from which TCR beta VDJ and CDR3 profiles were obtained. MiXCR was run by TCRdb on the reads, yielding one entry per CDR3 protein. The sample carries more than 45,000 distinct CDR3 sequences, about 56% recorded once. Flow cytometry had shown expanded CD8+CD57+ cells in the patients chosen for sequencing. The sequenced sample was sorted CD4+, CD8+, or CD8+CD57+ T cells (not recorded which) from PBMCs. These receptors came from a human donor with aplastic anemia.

DNA of the CDR3: TGCAGCGTTGAGTGGGGCCAAGAGACCCAGTACTTC. It codes for CSVEWGQETQYF. V usage is TRBV29-1 and J usage is TRBJ2-5; no definite D call. CDR1 and CDR2 (germline): SQVTM, ANQGSEA. The CDR3 sequence is 12 residues long. The V and J ends lost 3 bases and 1 base respectively, with 6 bases between them.

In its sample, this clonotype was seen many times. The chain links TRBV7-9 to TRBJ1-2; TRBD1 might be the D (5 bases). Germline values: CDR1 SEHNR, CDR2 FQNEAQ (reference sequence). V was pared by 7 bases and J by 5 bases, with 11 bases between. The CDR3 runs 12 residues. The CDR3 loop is CASTGDRYGYTF. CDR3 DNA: TGTGCCAGCACGGGGGACCGGTATGGCTACACCTTC.

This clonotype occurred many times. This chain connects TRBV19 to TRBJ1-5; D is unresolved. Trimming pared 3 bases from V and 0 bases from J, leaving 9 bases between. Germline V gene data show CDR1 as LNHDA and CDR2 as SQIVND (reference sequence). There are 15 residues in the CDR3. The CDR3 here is CASSMDRYSNQPQHF. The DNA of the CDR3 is TGTGCCAGTAGTATGGACCGATATAGCAATCAGCCCCAGCATTTT.

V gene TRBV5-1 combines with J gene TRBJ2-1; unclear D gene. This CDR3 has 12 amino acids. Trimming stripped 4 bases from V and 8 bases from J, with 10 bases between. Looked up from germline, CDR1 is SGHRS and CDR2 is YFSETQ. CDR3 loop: CASSVSWDEQFF. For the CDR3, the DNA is TGCGCCAGCAGCGTATCGTGGGATGAGCAGTTCTTC.

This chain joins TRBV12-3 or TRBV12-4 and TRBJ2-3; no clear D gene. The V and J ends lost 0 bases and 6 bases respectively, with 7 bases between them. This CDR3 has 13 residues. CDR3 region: CASSLAQPDTQYF. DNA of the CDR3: TGTGCCAGCAGTTTAGCCCAACCCGATACGCAGTATTTT.